This T cell receptor beta chain emerged from a study of CD8+CD57+ T cells in acquired aplastic anemia. Genomic DNA constituted the template upon which TCR beta VDJ and CDR3 profiling was performed. A single record per CDR3 protein comes from TCRdb applying MiXCR to the reads. The sample lists roughly 200,000 distinct CDR3 sequences; roughly 60% were seen once. In this sample, this clonotype turned up a few times. For sequencing, patients were chosen who had shown expansion of CD8+CD57+ cells by flow cytometry. The germline CDR1 and CDR2 sequences are DFQATT and SNEGSKA (reference sequence). Deletions cut 3 bases from V and 9 bases from J, with 9 bases between. This CDR3 has 12 residues.

Material for sequencing was sorted CD4+, CD8+, or CD8+CD57+ T cells (not recorded which) from PBMCs. The clonotype was recovered from a human donor with aplastic anemia. V and J are TRBV20-1 and TRBJ1-6; D is uncertain. CDR3 sequence: CSASRRGSPLHF. CDR3 nucleotides: TGCAGTGCTAGCCGTCGGGGTTCACCCCTCCACTTT.